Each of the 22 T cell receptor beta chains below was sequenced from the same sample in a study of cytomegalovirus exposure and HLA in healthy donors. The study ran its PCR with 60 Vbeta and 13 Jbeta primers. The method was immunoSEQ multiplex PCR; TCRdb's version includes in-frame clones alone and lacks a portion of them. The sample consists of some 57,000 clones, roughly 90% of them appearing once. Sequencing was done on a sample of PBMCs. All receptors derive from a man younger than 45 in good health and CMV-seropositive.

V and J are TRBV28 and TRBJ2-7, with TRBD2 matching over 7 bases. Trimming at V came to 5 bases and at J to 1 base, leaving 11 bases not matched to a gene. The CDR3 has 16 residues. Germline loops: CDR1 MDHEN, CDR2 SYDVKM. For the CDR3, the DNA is TGTGCCAGCAGTCCCGGGGTGGCAGCGGGGTCCTACGAGCAGTACTTC. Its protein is CASSPGVAAGSYEQYF.

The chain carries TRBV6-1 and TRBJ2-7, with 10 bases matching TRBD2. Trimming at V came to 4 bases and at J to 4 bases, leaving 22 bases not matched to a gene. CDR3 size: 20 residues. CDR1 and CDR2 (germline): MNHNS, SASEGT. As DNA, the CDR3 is TGTGCCAGCAGTGGACCCCTCGGCAGGGGGTCTCTAGCGGGAGTGTACGAGCAGTACTTC. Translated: CASSGPLGRGSLAGVYEQYF.

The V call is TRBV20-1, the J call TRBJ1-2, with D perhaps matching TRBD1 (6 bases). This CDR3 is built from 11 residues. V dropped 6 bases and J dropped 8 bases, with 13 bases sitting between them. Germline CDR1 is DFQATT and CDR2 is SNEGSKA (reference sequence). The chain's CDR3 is CSAQWGQGYTF. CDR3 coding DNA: TGCAGTGCCCAATGGGGACAAGGCTACACCTTC.

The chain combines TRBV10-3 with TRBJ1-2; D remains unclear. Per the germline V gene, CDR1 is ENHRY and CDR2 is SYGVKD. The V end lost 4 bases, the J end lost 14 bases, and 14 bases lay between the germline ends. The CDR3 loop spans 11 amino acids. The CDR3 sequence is CAISGSGRPTF. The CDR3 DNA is TGTGCCATCAGTGGGTCGGGCCGTCCAACCTTC.

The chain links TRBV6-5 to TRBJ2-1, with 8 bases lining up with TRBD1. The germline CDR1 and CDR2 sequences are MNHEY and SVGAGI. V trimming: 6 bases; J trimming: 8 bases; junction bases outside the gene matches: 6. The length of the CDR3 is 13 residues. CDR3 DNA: TGTGCCAGCAGCCCGGACAGGGTCCATGAGCAGTTCTTC. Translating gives CASSPDRVHEQFF.

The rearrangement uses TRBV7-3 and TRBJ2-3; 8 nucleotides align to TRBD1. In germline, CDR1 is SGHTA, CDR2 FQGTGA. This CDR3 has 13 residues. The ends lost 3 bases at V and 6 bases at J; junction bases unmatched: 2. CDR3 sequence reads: CASSFNRGDTQYF. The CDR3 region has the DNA TGTGCCAGCAGCTTTAACAGGGGGGATACGCAGTATTTT.

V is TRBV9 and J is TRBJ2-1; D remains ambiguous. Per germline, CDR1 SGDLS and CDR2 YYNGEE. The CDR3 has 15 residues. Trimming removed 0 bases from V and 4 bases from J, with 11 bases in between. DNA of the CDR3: TGTGCCAGCAGCGTAGGAGCGTTGTCTTACAATGAGCAGTTCTTC. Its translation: CASSVGALSYNEQFF.

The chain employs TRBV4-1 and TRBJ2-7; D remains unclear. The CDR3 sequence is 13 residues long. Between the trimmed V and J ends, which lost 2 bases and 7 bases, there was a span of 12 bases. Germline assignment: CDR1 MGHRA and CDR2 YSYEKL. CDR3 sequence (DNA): TGCGCCAGCAGCCAACTAGGTTTGGGTGAGCAGTACTTC. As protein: CASSQLGLGEQYF.

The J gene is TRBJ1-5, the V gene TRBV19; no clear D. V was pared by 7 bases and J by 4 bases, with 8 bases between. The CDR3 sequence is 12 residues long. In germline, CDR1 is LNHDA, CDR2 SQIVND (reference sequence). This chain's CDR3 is CASNERNQPQHF. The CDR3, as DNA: TGTGCCAGTAACGAGAGAAATCAGCCCCAGCATTTT.

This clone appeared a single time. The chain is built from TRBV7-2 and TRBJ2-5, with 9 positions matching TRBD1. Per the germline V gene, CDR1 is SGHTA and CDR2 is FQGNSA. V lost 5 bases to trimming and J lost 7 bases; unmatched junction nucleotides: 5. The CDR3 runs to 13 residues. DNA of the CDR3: TGTGCCAGCAGCCCGGGACAGGGTTTGACCCAGTACTTC. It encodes CASSPGQGLTQYF. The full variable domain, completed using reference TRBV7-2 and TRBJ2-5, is GAGVSQSPSNKVTEKGKDVELRCDPISGHTALYWYRQSLGQGLEFLIYFQGNSAPDKSGLPSDRFSAERTGGSVSTLTIQRTQQEDSAVYLCASSPGQGLTQYFGPGTRLLVL.

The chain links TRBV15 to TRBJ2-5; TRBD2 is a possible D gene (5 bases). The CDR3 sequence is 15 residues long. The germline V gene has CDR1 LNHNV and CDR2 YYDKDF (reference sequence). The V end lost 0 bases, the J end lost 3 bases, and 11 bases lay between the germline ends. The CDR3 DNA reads TGTGCCACCAGCAGAGATATGGAGCGGAAAGAGACCCAGTACTTC. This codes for CATSRDMERKETQYF.

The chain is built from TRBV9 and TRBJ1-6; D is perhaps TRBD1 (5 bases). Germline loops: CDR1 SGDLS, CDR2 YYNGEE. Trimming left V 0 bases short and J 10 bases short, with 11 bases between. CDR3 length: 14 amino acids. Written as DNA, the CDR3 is TGTGCCAGCAGCGTAGGGGCAGGGAACTCACCCCTCCACTTT. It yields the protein CASSVGAGNSPLHF.

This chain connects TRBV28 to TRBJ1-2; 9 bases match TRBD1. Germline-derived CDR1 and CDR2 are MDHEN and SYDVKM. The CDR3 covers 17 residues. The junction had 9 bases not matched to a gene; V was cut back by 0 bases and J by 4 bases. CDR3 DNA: TGTGCCAGCAGTTTATGGGATGGGACAGGGACGGTCTATGGCTACACCTTC. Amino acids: CASSLWDGTGTVYGYTF.

The CDR3 DNA reads TGCGCCAGCAAAACATGGACAGGGGGTAGAAGCTCACCCCTCCACTTT. It yields the protein CASKTWTGGRSSPLHF. The chain recombines TRBV5-1 with TRBJ1-6; 10 bases are shared with TRBD1. With 6 bases clipped from V and 10 bases from J, the junction kept 13 bases outside the gene matches. The CDR3 contains 16 residues. Germline CDR1 SGHRS, CDR2 YFSETQ.

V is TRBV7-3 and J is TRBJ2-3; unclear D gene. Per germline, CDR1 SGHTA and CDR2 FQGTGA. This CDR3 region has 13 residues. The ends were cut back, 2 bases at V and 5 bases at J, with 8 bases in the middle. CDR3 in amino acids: CASSLARGDTQYF. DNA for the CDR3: TGTGCCAGCAGCTTAGCCCGCGGAGATACGCAGTATTTT.

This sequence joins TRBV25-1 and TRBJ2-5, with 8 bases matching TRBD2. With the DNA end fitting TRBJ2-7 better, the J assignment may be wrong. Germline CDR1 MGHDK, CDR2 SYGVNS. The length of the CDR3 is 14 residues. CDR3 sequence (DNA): TGTGCCAGCAGTGAGAGCGGGAGCTCCTACGAGCAGTACTTC. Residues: CASSESGSSYEQYF.

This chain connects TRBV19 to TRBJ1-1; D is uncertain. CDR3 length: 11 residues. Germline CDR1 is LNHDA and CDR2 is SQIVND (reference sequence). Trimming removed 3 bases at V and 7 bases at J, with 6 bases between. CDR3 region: CASSISGEAFF. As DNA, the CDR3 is TGTGCCAGTAGTATTAGTGGTGAAGCTTTCTTT.

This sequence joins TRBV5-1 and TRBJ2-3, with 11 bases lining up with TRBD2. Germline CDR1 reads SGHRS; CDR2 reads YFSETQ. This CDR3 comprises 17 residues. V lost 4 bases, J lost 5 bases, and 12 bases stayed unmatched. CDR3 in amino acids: CASSLRTGTSGGDTQYF. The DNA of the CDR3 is TGCGCCAGCAGCCTAAGGACAGGGACTAGCGGTGGAGATACGCAGTATTTT.

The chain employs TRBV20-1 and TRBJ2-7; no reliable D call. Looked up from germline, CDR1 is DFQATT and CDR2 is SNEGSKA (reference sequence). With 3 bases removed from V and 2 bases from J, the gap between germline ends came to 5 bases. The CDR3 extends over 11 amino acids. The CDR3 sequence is CSASRPYEQYF. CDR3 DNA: TGCAGTGCTAGCCGTCCCTACGAGCAGTACTTC.

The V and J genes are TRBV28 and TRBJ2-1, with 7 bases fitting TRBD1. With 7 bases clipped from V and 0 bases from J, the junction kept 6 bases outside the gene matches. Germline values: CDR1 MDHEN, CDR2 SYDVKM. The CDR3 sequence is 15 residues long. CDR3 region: CASNIQGRSYNEQFF. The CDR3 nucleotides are TGTGCCAGCAATATACAGGGGCGCTCCTACAATGAGCAGTTCTTC. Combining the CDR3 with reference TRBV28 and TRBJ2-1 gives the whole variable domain DVKVTQSSRYLVKRTGEKVFLECVQDMDHENMFWYRQDPGLGLRLIYFSYDVKMKEKGDIPEGYSVSREKKERFSLILESASTNQTSMYLCASNIQGRSYNEQFFGPGTRLTVL.

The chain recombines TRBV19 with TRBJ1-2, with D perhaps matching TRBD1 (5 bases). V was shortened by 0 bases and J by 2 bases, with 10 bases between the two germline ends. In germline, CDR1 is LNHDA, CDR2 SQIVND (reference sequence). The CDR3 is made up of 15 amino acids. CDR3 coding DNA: TGTGCCAGTAGTATAGATAGGGGAAACAACTATGGCTACACCTTC. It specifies CASSIDRGNNYGYTF.

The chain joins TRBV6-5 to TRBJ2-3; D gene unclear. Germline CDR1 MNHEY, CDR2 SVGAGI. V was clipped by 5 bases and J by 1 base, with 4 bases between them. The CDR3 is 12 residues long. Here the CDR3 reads CASSPGTDTQYF. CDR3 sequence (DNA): TGTGCCAGCAGTCCGGGCACAGATACGCAGTATTTT.